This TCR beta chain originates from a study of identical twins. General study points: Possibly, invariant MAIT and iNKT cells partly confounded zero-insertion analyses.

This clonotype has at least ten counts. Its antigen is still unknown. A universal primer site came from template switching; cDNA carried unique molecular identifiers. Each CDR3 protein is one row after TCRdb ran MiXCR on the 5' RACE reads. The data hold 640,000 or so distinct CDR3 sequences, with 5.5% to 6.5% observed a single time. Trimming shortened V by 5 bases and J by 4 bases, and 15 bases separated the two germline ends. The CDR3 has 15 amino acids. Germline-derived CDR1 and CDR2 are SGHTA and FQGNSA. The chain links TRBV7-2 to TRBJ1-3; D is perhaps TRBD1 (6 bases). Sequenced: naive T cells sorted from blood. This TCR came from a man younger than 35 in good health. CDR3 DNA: TGTGCCAGCAGCCCAGGTCCGGGACACGGAAACACCATATATTTT. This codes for CASSPGPGHGNTIYF.